Listed here is a single T cell receptor beta chain. Germline CDR1 is MNHEY and CDR2 is SVGAGI. J lost 6 bases, V lost 8 bases, and 7 bases had no gene match. This CDR3 region has 13 residues. The record originates from a study of blood T cell repertoires in COVID-19. At the level of the study: PBMCs, B-cell-depleted T cells, or T cells were the source of the cDNA or gDNA that made up the material.

Methods used by the authors: For nucleated cells, counts were estimated from reference gene primer amplification. Here immunoSEQ multiplex PCR was the method, and the copy in TCRdb shows in-frame clones only, minus some. V, J and clone size are taken as reported in that table, and D and trimming were inferred from the DNA itself. Here the sample spans more than 250,000 clones, 85% being singletons. The source is a man aged 50 to 59 with active or convalescent COVID-19. Sequenced input: peripheral blood. The gene calls are TRBV6-5 and TRBJ2-1; TRBD2 matches at 7 bases. The CDR3 protein is CASGTGTINEQFF. CDR3 DNA: TGTGCCAGCGGGACGGGGACTATCAATGAGCAGTTCTTC.